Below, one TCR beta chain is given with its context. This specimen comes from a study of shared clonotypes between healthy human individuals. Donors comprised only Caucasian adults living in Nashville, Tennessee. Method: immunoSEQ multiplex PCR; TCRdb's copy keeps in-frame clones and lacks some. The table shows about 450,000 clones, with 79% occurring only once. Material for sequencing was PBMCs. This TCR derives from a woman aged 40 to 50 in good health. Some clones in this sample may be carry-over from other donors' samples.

The DNA of the CDR3 is TGTGCCAGCAGCCAAACCCCAGGGGGCCCCCAATCCTACGAGCAGTACTTC. Amino acids: CASSQTPGGPQSYEQYF. J is TRBJ2-7 and V is TRBV14; 8 bases line up with TRBD1. This CDR3 is 17 amino acids long. Per the germline V gene, CDR1 is SGHDN and CDR2 is FVKESK. After removal of 2 bases from V and 1 base from J, the junction contained 10 bases not matched to a gene.